This TCR beta chain emerged from a study of blood T cell repertoires in COVID-19. Germline V gene sequence: CDR1 SGHKS, CDR2 YYEKEE (reference sequence). The CDR3 runs 15 residues. J was trimmed by 3 bases and V by 5 bases; bases with no gene match: 7. Measured with immunoSEQ multiplex PCR; TCRdb has only the in-frame clones, and not every one. This sample has about 150,000 clones, with about four fifths found just once. The sequencing sample was made of peripheral blood. The chain employs TRBV5-5 and TRBJ1-4, with 7 bases fitting TRBD1. The clonotype was recovered from a man under 40 with COVID-19, enrolled during active disease. This CDR3 reads CASRPDRAANEKLFF. CDR3 DNA sequence: TGTGCCAGCAGACCAGACAGGGCGGCTAATGAAAAACTGTTTTTT.